The 3 T cell receptor beta chains reported below all come from one sample, sequenced in a study of cytomegalovirus exposure and HLA in healthy donors. A multiplex PCR was run with 60 Vbeta primers and 13 Jbeta primers. Sequencing was performed with immunoSEQ multiplex PCR; in TCRdb, only in-frame clones are kept and a portion is missing. Recorded for this sample: 160,000 or so clones. Sample: PBMCs. These receptors originate from a man aged 30 to 45 in good health and CMV-seronegative.

The chain employs TRBV7-2 and TRBJ2-7, with TRBD1 identical over 7 bases. J was trimmed by 2 bases and V by 5 bases; bases with no gene match: 6. This CDR3 comprises 14 residues. Germline CDR1 and CDR2: SGHTA and FQGNSA. The DNA for the CDR3 is TGTGCCAGCAGCCCAACAGGGGACCCCTACGAGCAGTACTTC. Its translation: CASSPTGDPYEQYF.

This chain joins TRBV9 and TRBJ2-7, with unresolved D. V lost 4 bases and J 1 base, leaving 9 bases between the germline ends. The germline V gene has CDR1 SGDLS and CDR2 YYNGEE. This CDR3 region has 13 residues. The DNA of the CDR3 is TGTGCCAGCAGCCCCCGGAGTTCCTACGAGCAGTACTTC. It is translated as CASSPRSSYEQYF.

The V call is TRBV7-2, the J call TRBJ2-3; D might be TRBD2 (6 bases). Germline CDR1 SGHTA, CDR2 FQGNSA. Trimming cost V 2 bases and J 3 bases, with 12 bases left between them. The CDR3 contains 15 residues. The CDR3, as DNA: TGTGCCAGCAGCTTAAACCTGGGGGGAACAGATACGCAGTATTTT. Protein sequence: CASSLNLGGTDTQYF.